This TCR beta chain is from a study of response to subunit inactivated influenza vaccine. The length of the CDR3 is 17 residues. From germline, CDR1 is ENHRY and CDR2 SYGVKD. J lost 3 bases, V lost 6 bases, and 10 bases had no gene match. The sample holds a few counts of this clonotype. Antigen specificity is unknown. Study observations and caveats: That few new T cells are recruited by each seasonal influenza vaccination was the authors' suggestion.

TCRdb re-analysed the RT-PCR reads in MiXCR, keeping a single row per CDR3 protein. The table lists some 480,000 distinct CDR3 sequences, approximately 9.9% of them singletons. The TCR was taken from a middle-aged man who received an inactivated influenza vaccine. The V and J genes are TRBV10-3 and TRBJ2-3, with 12 bases fitting TRBD1. The sample consisted of PBMCs from blood, taken 45 days after vaccination. Here the CDR3 reads CAISPATGQGATDTQYF. The CDR3 bases are TGTGCCATCAGCCCAGCTACGGGACAGGGGGCAACAGATACGCAGTATTTT.